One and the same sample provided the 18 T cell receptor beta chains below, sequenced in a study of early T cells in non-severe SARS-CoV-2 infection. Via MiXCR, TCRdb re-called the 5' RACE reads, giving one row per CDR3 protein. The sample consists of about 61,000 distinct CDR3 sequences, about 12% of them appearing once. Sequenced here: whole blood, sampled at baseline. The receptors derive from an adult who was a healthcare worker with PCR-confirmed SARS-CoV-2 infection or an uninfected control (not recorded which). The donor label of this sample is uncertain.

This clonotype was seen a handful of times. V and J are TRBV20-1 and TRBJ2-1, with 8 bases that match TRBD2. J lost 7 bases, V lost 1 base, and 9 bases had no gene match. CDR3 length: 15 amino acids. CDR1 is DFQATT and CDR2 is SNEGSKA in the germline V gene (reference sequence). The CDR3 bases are TGCAGTGCTAGAGCGGGGGGACTAGGTGGAAATGAGCAGTTCTTC. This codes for CSARAGGLGGNEQFF.

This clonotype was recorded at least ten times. CDR3 nucleotide sequence: TGTGCCAGCAGTTTAGTGCAGGGAGGCGGCTACACCTTC. Its translation: CASSLVQGGGYTF. This chain uses TRBV12-3 or TRBV12-4 with TRBJ1-2; possible D gene TRBD1, 5 bases. The CDR3 is made up of 13 amino acids. V lost 1 base, J lost 8 bases, and 11 bases lay in between.

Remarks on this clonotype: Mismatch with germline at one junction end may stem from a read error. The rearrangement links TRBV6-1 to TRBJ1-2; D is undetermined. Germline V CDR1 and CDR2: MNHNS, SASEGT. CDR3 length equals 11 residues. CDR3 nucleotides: TGTGCCAGCAGTGAAGGGGGAACCTCCTACTTC. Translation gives CASSEGGTSYF.

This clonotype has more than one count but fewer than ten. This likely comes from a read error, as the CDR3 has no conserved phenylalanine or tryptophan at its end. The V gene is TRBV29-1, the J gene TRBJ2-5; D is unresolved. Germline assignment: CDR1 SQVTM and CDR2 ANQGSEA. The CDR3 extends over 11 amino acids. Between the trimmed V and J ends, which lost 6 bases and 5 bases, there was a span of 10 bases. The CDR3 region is CSVLYGETQYL. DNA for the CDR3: TGCAGCGTCCTCTACGGGGAGACCCAGTACCTC.

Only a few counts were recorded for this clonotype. The CDR3 sequence is CASSQSTGAWDTQYF. As DNA, the CDR3 is TGTGCCAGCAGCCAATCGACAGGGGCTTGGGATACGCAGTATTTT. The gene calls are TRBV4-2 and TRBJ2-3; TRBD1 matches 8 bases. The J segment lost 6 bases and the V segment lost 2 bases, leaving 7 bases of the junction unmatched. Germline V CDR1 and CDR2: LGHNA, YNFKEQ. The CDR3 sequence is 15 residues long.

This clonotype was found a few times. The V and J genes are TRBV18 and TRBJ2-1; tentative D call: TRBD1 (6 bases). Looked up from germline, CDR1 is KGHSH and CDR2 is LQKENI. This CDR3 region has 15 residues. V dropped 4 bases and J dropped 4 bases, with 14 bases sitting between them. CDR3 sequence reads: CASSRIQGLYNEQFF. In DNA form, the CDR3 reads TGTGCCAGCTCACGCATCCAGGGGCTGTACAATGAGCAGTTCTTC. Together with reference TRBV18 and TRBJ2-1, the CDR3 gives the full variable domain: NAGVMQNPRHLVRRRGQEARLRCSPMKGHSHVYWYRQLPEEGLKFMVYLQKENIIDESGMPKERFSAEFPKEGPSILRIQQVVRGDSAAYFCASSRIQGLYNEQFFGPGTRLTVL.

CDR3 sequence: CASSIIGGGYTF. DNA for the CDR3: TGTGCCAGTAGTATCATAGGTGGTGGCTACACCTTC. J is TRBJ1-2 and V is TRBV19; D uncertain. The V end was cut by 3 bases, the J end by 7 bases, with 9 bases between. The CDR3 consists of 12 residues. CDR1 and CDR2 from the germline V gene are LNHDA and SQIVND (reference sequence).

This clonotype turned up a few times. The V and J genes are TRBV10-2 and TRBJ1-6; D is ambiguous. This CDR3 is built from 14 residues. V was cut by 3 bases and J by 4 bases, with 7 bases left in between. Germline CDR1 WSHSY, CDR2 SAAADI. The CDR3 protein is CASSDGVYNSPLHF. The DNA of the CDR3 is TGCGCCAGCAGTGACGGGGTTTATAATTCACCCCTCCACTTT.

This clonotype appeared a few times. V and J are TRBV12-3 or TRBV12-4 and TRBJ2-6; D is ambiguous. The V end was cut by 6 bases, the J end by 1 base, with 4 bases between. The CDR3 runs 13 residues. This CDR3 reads CASSRSGANVLTF. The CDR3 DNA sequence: TGTGCCAGCAGCCGATCTGGGGCCAACGTCCTGACTTTC.

The CDR3 here is CASSTRPDTEAFF. CDR3 sequence (DNA): TGCGCCAGCAGCACAAGGCCCGACACTGAAGCTTTCTTT. V gene TRBV5-1 combines with J gene TRBJ1-1; D gene unclear. The CDR3 covers 13 residues. V lost 4 bases to trimming and J lost 3 bases, with 10 bases between them. Looked up from germline, CDR1 is SGHRS and CDR2 is YFSETQ.

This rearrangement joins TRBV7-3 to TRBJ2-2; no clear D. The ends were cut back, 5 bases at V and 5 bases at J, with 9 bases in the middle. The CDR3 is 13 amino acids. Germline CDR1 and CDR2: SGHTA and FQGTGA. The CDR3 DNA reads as TGTGCCAGCAGCCTCACCATGACCGGGGAGCTGTTTTTT. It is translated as CASSLTMTGELFF. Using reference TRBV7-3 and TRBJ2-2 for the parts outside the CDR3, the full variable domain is GAGVSQTPSNKVTEKGKYVELRCDPISGHTALYWYRQSLGQGPEFLIYFQGTGAADDSGLPNDRFFAVRPEGSVSTLKIQRTERGDSAVYLCASSLTMTGELFFGEGSRLTVL.

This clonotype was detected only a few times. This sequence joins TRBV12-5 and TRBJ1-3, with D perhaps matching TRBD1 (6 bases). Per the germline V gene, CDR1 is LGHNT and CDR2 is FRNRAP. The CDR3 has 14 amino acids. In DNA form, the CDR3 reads TGTGCCAGCCCCCGGGACAACTCTGGAAACACCATATATTTT. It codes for CASPRDNSGNTIYF.

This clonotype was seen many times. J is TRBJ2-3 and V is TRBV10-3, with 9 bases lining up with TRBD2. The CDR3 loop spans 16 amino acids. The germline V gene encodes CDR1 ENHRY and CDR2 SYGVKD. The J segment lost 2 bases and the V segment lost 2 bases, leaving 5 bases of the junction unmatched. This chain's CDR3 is CAISEPLAGYTDTQYF. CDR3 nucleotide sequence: TGTGCCATCAGTGAGCCCCTAGCGGGGTACACAGATACGCAGTATTTT.

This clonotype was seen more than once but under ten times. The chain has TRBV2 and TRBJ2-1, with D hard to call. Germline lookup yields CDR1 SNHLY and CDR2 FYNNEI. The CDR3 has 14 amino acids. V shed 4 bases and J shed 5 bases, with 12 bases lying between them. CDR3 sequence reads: CASSGSTLHNEQFF. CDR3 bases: TGTGCCAGCAGTGGTAGCACACTTCACAATGAGCAGTTCTTC.

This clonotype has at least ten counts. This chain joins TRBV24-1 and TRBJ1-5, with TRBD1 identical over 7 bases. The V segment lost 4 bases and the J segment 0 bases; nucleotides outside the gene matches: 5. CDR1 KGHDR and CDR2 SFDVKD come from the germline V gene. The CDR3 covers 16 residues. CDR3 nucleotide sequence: TGTGCCACCAGTGACCCAGACAGGGATAGCAATCAGCCCCAGCATTTT. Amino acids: CATSDPDRDSNQPQHF.

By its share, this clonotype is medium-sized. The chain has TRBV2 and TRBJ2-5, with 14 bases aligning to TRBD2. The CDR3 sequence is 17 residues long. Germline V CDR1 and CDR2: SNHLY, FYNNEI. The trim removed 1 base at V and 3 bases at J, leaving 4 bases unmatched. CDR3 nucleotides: TGTGCCAGCAGTGAAGGGCCGGGACTAGCGGGGGAAGAGACCCAGTACTTC. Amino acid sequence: CASSEGPGLAGEETQYF.

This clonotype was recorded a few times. Written as DNA, the CDR3 is TGCAGTGCTAAAGGACAGGCCCCTAACTATGGCTACACCTTC. Translation gives CSAKGQAPNYGYTF. The rearrangement uses TRBV20-1 and TRBJ1-2; 7 bases fit TRBD1. The V gene end was trimmed by 4 bases and the J gene end by 0 bases; junction bases not matched to a gene: 5. Germline loops: CDR1 DFQATT, CDR2 SNEGSKA (reference sequence). The CDR3 consists of 14 residues.

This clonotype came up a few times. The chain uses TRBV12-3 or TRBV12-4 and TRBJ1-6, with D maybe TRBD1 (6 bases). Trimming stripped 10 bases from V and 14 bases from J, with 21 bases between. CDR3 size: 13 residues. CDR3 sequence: CATGRMGQVALHF. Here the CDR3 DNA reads TGTGCCACCGGACGGATGGGACAAGTCGCCCTCCACTTT.